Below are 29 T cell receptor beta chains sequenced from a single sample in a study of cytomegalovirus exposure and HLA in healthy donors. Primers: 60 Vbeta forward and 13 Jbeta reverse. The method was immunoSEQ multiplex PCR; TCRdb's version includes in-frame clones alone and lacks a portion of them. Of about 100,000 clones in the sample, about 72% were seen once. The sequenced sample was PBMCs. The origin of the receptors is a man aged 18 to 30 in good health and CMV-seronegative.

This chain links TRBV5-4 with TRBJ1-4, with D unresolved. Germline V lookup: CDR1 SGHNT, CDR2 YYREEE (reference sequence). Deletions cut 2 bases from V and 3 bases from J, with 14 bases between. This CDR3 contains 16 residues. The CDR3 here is CASSLSTSGANEKLFF. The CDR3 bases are TGTGCCAGCAGCTTAAGCACCTCCGGAGCTAATGAAAAACTGTTTTTT.

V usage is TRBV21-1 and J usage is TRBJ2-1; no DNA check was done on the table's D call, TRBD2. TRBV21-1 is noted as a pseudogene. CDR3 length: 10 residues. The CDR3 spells CANLSPEQFF. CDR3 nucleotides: TGTGCCAACCTAAGCCCCGAGCAGTTCTTC.

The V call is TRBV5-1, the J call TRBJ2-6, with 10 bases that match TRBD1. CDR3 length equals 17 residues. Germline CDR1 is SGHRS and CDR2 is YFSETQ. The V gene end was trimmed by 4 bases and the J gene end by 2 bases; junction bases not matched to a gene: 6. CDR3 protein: CASSHRQGATGANVLTF. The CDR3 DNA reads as TGCGCCAGCAGCCACCGACAGGGGGCGACTGGGGCCAACGTCCTGACTTTC.

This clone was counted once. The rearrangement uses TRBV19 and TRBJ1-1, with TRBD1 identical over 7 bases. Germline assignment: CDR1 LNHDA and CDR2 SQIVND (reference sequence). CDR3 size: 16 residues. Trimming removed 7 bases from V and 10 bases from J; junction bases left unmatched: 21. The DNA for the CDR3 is TGTGCCAGTACCCGGGAGGGGGCGCGTGGTAATTTAGGAGCTTTCTTT. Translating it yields CASTREGARGNLGAFF.

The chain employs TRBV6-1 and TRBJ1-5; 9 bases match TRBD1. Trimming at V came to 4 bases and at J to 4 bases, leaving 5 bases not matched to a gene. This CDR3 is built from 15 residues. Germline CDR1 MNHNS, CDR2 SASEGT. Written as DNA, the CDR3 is TGTGCCAGCAGTGCAGGGACAGGGAAAAATCAGCCCCAGCATTTT. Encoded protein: CASSAGTGKNQPQHF.

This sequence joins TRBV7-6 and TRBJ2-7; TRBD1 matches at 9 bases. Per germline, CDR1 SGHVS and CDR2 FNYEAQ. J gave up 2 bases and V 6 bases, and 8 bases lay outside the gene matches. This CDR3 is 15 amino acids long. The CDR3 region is CASSSTGGGTYEQYF. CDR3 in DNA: TGTGCCAGCAGTTCCACAGGGGGCGGAACCTACGAGCAGTACTTC.

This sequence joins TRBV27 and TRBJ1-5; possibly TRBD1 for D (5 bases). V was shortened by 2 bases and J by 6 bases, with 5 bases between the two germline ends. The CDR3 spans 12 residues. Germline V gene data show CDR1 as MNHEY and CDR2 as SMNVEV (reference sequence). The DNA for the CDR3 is TGTGCCAGCAGTTTAAGGGGTCAGCCCCAGCATTTT. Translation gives CASSLRGQPQHF.

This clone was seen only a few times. For the CDR3, the DNA is TGTGCCAGCAGCCGCTTGTCCGGGGATCAGCCCCAGCATTTT. It specifies CASSRLSGDQPQHF. The V call is TRBV27, the J call TRBJ1-5; D call uncertain. CDR1 and CDR2 from the germline V gene are MNHEY and SMNVEV (reference sequence). The CDR3 covers 14 residues. The V and J ends lost 6 bases and 5 bases respectively, with 14 bases between them.

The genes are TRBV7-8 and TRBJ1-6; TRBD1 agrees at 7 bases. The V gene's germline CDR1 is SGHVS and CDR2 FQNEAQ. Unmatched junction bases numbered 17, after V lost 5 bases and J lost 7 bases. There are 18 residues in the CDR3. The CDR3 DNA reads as TGTGCCAGCAGCCCAGACAGGGAGACCTTTCTTCTCAATTCACCCCTCCACTTT. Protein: CASSPDRETFLLNSPLHF.

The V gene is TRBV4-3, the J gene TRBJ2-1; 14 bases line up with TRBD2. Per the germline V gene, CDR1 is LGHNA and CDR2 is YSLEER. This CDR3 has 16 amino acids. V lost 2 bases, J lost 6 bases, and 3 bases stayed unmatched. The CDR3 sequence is CASSQPGTSGGNEQFF. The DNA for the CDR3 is TGCGCCAGCAGCCAACCCGGGACTAGCGGGGGCAATGAGCAGTTCTTC.

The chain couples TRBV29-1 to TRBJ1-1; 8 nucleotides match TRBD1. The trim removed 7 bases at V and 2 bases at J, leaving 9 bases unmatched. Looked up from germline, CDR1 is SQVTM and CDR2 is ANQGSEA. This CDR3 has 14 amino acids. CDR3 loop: CSAWGQAENTEAFF. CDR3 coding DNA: TGCAGCGCCTGGGGACAGGCCGAAAACACTGAAGCTTTCTTT.

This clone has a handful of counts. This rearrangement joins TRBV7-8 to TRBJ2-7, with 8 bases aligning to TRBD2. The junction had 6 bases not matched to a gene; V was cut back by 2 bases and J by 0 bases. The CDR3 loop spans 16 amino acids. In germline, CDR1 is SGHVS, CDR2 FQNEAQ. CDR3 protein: CASSLISGVSSYEQYF. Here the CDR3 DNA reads TGTGCCAGCAGCTTAATTAGCGGGGTTAGCTCCTACGAGCAGTACTTC.

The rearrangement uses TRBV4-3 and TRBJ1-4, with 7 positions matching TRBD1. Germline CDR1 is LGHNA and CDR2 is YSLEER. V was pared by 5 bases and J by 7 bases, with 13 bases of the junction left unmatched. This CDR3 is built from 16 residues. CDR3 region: CASSKAPAGGGEKLFF. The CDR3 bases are TGCGCCAGCAGCAAGGCCCCCGCAGGGGGAGGTGAAAAACTGTTTTTT.

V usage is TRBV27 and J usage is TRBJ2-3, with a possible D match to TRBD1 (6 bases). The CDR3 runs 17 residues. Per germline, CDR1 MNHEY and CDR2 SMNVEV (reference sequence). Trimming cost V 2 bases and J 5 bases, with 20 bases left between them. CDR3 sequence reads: CASSLRHRAAKKDTQYF. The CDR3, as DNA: TGTGCCAGCAGTTTACGCCACAGGGCGGCAAAAAAAGATACGCAGTATTTT.

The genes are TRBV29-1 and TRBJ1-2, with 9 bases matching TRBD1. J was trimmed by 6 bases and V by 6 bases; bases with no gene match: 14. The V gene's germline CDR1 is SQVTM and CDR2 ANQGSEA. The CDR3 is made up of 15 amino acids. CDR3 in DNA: TGCAGCGTAGCTAAACCTACAGGGGGCTGGGATGGCTACACCTTC. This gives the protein CSVAKPTGGWDGYTF. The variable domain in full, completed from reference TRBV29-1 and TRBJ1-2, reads SAVISQKPSRDICQRGTSLTIQCQVDSQVTMMFWYRQQPGQSLTLIATANQGSEATYESGFVIDKFPISRPNLTFSTLTVSNMSPEDSSIYLCSVAKPTGGWDGYTFGSGTRLTVV.

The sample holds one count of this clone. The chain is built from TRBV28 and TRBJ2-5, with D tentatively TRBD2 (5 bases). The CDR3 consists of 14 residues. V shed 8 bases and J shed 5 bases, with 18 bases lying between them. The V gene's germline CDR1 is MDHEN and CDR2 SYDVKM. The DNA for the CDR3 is TGTGCCAGCCCCCCCGAGGGTGTTTGGGAGACCCAGTACTTC. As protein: CASPPEGVWETQYF.

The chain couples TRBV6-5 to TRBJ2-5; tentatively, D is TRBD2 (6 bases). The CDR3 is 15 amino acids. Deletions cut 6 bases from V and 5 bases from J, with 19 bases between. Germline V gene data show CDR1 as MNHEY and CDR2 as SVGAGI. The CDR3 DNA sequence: TGTGCCAGCAGGGCCTCCGGACTAACTGGCGAGACCCAGTACTTC. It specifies CASRASGLTGETQYF.

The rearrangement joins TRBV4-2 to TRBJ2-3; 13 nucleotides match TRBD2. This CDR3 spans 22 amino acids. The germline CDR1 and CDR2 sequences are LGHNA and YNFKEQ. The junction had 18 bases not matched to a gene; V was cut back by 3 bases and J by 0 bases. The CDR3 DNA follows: TGTGCCAGCAGCCAGGGACTCCCCCGGACTAGCGGGGGCCGAATTAGCACAGATACGCAGTATTTT. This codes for CASSQGLPRTSGGRISTDTQYF.

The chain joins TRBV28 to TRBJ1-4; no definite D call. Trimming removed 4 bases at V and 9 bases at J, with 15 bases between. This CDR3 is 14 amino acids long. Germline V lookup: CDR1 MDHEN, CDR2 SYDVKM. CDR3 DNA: TGTGCCAGCAGTTCCTCAAAAGAGCGTAAAAAACTGTTTTTT. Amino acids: CASSSSKERKKLFF.

CDR3 sequence: CASSLADRANSPLHF. The CDR3 nucleotides read TGTGCCAGCAGCTTAGCGGACAGGGCGAATTCACCCCTCCACTTT. The rearrangement uses TRBV7-6 and TRBJ1-6, with TRBD1 identical over 8 bases. The CDR3 is made up of 15 amino acids. Germline V gene sequence: CDR1 SGHVS, CDR2 FNYEAQ. The V segment lost 0 bases and the J segment 7 bases; nucleotides outside the gene matches: 2. The variable domain in full, with the rest retrieved from reference TRBV7-6 and TRBJ1-6, is GAGVSQSPRYKVTKRGQDVALRCDPISGHVSLYWYRQALGQGPEFLTYFNYEAQQDKSGLPNDRFSAERPEGSISTLTIQRTEQRDSAMYRCASSLADRANSPLHFGNGTRLTVT.

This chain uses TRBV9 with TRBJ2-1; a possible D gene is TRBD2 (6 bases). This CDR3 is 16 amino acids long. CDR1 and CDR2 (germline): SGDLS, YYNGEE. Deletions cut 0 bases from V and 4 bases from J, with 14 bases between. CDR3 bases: TGTGCCAGCAGCGTAGCTGGAGGGACTCGTTACAATGAGCAGTTCTTC. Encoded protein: CASSVAGGTRYNEQFF.

CDR3 DNA: TGTGCCAGCAGTCCAAGAGACAGGCACAATGAGCAGTTCTTC. It specifies CASSPRDRHNEQFF. The chain carries TRBV27 and TRBJ2-1, with D possibly being TRBD1 (6 bases). V was trimmed by 5 bases and J by 5 bases, leaving 13 bases between them. Germline lookup yields CDR1 MNHEY and CDR2 SMNVEV (reference sequence). This CDR3 region has 14 residues.

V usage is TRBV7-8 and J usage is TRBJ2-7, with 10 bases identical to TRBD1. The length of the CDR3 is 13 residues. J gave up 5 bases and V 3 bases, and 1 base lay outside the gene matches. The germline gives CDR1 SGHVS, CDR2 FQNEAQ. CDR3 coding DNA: TGTGCCAGCAGCTTGGACAGGGGGGACGAGCAGTACTTC. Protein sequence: CASSLDRGDEQYF.

The CDR3 spells CSVEARGNTEAFF. CDR3 coding DNA: TGCAGCGTTGAAGCTCGCGGGAACACTGAAGCTTTCTTT. The J gene is TRBJ1-1, the V gene TRBV29-1; D not certain. CDR3 length equals 13 residues. CDR1 SQVTM and CDR2 ANQGSEA come from the germline V gene. The V end lost 1 base, the J end lost 1 base, and 7 bases lay between the germline ends. Variable domain in full (rest from reference TRBV29-1 and TRBJ1-1): SAVISQKPSRDICQRGTSLTIQCQVDSQVTMMFWYRQQPGQSLTLIATANQGSEATYESGFVIDKFPISRPNLTFSTLTVSNMSPEDSSIYLCSVEARGNTEAFFGQGTRLTVV.

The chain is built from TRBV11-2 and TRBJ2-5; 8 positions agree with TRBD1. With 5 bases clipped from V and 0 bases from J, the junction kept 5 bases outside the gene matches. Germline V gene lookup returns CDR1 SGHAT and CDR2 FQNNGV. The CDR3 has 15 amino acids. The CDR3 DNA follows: TGTGCCAGCAGCCGCGGGACAGGCCACCAAGAGACCCAGTACTTC. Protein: CASSRGTGHQETQYF.

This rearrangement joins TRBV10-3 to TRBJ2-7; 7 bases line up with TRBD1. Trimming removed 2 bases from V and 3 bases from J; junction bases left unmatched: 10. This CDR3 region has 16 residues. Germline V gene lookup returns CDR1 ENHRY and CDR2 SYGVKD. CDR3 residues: CAISEASGDRVYEQYF. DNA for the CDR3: TGTGCCATCAGTGAGGCATCAGGGGACAGAGTCTACGAGCAGTACTTC.

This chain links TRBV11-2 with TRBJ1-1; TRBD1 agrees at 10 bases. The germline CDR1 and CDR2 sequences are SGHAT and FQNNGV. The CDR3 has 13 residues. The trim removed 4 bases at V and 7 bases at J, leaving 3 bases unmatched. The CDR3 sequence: CASSSRDRGEAFF. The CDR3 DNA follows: TGTGCCAGCAGCTCCCGGGACAGGGGTGAAGCTTTCTTT. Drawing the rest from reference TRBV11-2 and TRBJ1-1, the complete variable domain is EAGVAQSPRYKIIEKRQSVAFWCNPISGHATLYWYQQILGQGPKLLIQFQNNGVVDDSQLPKDRFSAERLKGVDSTLKIQPAKLEDSAVYLCASSSRDRGEAFFGQGTRLTVV.

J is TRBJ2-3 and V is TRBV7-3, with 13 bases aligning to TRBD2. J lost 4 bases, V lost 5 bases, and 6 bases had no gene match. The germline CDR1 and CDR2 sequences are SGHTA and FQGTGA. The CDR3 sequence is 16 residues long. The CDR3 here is CASSRTSGGWADTQYF. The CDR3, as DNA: TGTGCCAGCAGCCGGACTAGCGGGGGTTGGGCAGATACGCAGTATTTT.

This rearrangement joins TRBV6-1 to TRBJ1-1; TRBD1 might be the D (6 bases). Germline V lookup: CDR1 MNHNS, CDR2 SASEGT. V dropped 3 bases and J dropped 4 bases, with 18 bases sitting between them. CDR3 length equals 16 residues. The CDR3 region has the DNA TGTGCCAGCAGTGAGGCAGGGGCTTTGATGGCCACTGAAGCTTTCTTT. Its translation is CASSEAGALMATEAFF.